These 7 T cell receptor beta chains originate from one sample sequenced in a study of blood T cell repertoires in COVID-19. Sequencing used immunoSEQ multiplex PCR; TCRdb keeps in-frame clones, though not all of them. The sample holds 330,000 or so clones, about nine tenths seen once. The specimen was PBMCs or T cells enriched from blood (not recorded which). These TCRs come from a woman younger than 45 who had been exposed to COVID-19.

The CDR3 nucleotides are TGTGCCAGCTCACCATTGGCAGGGTTCAAGGCCCTCCACTTT. Residues: CASSPLAGFKALHF. The rearrangement joins TRBV18 to TRBJ1-6; weak D call: TRBD1 (5 bases). V was pared by 2 bases and J by 14 bases, with 16 bases between. The CDR3 contains 14 residues. Germline loops: CDR1 KGHSH, CDR2 LQKENI.

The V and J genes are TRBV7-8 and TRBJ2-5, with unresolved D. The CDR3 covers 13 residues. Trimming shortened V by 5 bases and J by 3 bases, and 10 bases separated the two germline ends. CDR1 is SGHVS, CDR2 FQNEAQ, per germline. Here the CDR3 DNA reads TGTGCCAGCAGCGTTGGGCCCGAAGAGACCCAGTACTTC. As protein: CASSVGPEETQYF.

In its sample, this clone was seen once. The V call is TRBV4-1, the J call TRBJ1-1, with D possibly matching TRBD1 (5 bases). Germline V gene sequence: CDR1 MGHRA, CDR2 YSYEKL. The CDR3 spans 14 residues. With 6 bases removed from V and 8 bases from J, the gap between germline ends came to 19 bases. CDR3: CASRPPPGKEEAFF. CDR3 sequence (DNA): TGCGCCAGCAGGCCCCCACCAGGGAAGGAAGAAGCTTTCTTT.

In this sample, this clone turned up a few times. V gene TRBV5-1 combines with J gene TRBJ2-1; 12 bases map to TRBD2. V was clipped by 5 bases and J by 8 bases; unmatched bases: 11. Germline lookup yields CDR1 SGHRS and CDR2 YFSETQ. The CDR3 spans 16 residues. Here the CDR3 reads CASRRAGLAGIDEQFF. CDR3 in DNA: TGCGCCAGCAGGCGGGCGGGACTAGCGGGTATTGATGAGCAGTTCTTC.

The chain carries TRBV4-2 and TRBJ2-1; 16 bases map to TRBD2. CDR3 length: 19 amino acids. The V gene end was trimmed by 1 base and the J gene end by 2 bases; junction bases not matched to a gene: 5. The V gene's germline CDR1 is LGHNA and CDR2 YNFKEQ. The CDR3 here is CASSQAGLAGGRAYNEQFF. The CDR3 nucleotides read TGTGCCAGCAGCCAAGCGGGACTAGCGGGAGGGAGGGCCTACAATGAGCAGTTCTTC.

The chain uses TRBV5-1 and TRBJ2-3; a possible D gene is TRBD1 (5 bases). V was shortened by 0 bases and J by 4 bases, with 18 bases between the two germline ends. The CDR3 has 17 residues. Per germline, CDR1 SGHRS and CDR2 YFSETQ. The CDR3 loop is CASSLAQGRVGADTQYF. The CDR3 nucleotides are TGCGCCAGCAGCTTGGCCCAGGGCAGGGTAGGGGCAGATACGCAGTATTTT.

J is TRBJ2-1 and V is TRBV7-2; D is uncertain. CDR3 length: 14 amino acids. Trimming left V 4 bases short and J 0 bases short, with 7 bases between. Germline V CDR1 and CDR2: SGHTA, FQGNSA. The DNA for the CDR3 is TGTGCCAGCAGCTACGGGTACTCCTACAATGAGCAGTTCTTC. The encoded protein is CASSYGYSYNEQFF. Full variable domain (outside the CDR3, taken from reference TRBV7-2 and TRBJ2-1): GAGVSQSPSNKVTEKGKDVELRCDPISGHTALYWYRQSLGQGLEFLIYFQGNSAPDKSGLPSDRFSAERTGGSVSTLTIQRTQQEDSAVYLCASSYGYSYNEQFFGPGTRLTVL.